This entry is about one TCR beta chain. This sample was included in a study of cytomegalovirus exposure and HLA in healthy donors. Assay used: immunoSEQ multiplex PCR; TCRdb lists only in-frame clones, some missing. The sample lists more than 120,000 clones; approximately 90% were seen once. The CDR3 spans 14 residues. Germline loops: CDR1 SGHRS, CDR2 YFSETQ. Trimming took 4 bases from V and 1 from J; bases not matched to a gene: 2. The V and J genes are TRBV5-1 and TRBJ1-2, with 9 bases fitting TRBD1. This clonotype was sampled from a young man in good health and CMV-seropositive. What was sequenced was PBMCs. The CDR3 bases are TGCGCCAGCAGCCAGGACAGGGGTAACTATGGCTACACCTTC. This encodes CASSQDRGNYGYTF.